This T cell receptor beta chain comes out of a study of cytomegalovirus exposure and HLA in healthy donors. Study information: The 100 million to 120 million unique TCR beta sequences, from about 190 million T cells, were found by an earlier analysis. The study's findings and limits: Exclusion applied to some V segments, including TRBV6-2 and TRBV6-3, as they were indistinguishable. Most likely, a cluster of highly shared sequence variants arose as a sequencing artifact.

As regards this clone: Its matching antigen is unknown.

The V gene's germline CDR1 is MGHRA and CDR2 YSYEKL. V shed 1 base and J shed 0 bases, with 22 bases lying between them. The CDR3 extends over 20 amino acids. PCR employed 60 Vbeta and 13 Jbeta primers. Authors' processing steps: In a later analysis, 79 million or so unique TCR beta chains included roughly 11 million shared by two or more donors. Profiled with immunoSEQ multiplex PCR; TCRdb holds only in-frame clones, not every one. The DNA was the basis for D and trimming; V, J and clone size are from that table. The repertoire holds just over 200,000 clones, with 70% as singletons. Specimen: PBMCs. This receptor was obtained from a man aged 40-49 years in good health and CMV-seropositive. The V call is TRBV4-1, the J call TRBJ2-1; D may be TRBD2 (7 bases). CDR3 bases: TGCGCCAGCAGCCAAGTCCGGGGTGGGGGGGGCGGCAGCTCCTACAATGAGCAGTTCTTC. Protein: CASSQVRGGGGGSSYNEQFF.